Presented here are 16 T cell receptor beta chains from one specimen sequenced in a study of OX40 agonist ivuxolimab in advanced cancers. Profiled with immunoSEQ multiplex PCR; TCRdb holds only in-frame clones, not every one. The sample includes 21,000 or so clones, just under 85% of them seen just once. The material was CD4+ or CD8+ T cells sorted from blood, obtained in a trial of the OX40 agonist ivuxolimab. All receptors come from an adult with an advanced solid tumor such as melanoma, head and neck, liver or kidney cancer.

This chain links TRBV29-1 with TRBJ2-7; D perhaps matches TRBD1 (5 bases). With 0 bases removed from V and 2 bases from J, the gap between germline ends came to 8 bases. Germline V gene data show CDR1 as SQVTM and CDR2 as ANQGSEA. This CDR3 is built from 13 residues. DNA of the CDR3: TGCAGCGTTGAAGACGACAGTACCTACGAGCAGTACTTC. As protein: CSVEDDSTYEQYF.

V gene TRBV19 combines with J gene TRBJ2-2, with 10 bases aligning to TRBD2. The CDR3 is 16 amino acids. Trimming cost V 4 bases and J 1 base; bases outside gene matches: 3. Germline lookup yields CDR1 LNHDA and CDR2 SQIVND (reference sequence). The CDR3 loop reads CASSTWTSGNTGELFF. CDR3 in DNA: TGTGCCAGTAGTACCTGGACTAGCGGGAACACCGGGGAGCTGTTTTTT.

The chain is built from TRBV19 and TRBJ1-1; D remains unclear. V gave up 5 bases and J gave up 1 base, with 11 bases separating them. The length of the CDR3 is 14 residues. Germline V gene sequence: CDR1 LNHDA, CDR2 SQIVND (reference sequence). The CDR3: CASSPRRTNTEAFF. CDR3 in DNA: TGTGCCAGTAGTCCTCGTAGGACGAACACTGAAGCTTTCTTT.

V usage is TRBV25-1 and J usage is TRBJ2-2; 8 bases fit TRBD1. Unmatched junction bases numbered 12, after V lost 3 bases and J lost 6 bases. The CDR3 has 17 residues. The germline gives CDR1 MGHDK, CDR2 SYGVNS. The CDR3 sequence is CASSESFGTGIAGELFF. The CDR3 DNA sequence: TGTGCCAGCAGTGAGAGTTTTGGGACAGGTATTGCCGGGGAGCTGTTTTTT. The whole variable domain, filled in from reference TRBV25-1 and TRBJ2-2, reads EADIYQTPRYLVIGTGKKITLECSQTMGHDKMYWYQQDPGMELHLIHYSYGVNSTEKGDLSSESTVSRIRTEHFPLTLESARPSHTSQYLCASSESFGTGIAGELFFGEGSRLTVL.

V usage is TRBV30 and J usage is TRBJ2-3; D unclear. CDR3 length: 15 amino acids. The V gene's germline CDR1 is GTSNPN and CDR2 SVGIG (reference sequence). V gave up 0 bases and J gave up 2 bases, with 12 bases separating them. CDR3 DNA sequence: TGTGCCTGGAGTGTATCTTCCCCGGCCACAGATACGCAGTATTTT. It specifies CAWSVSSPATDTQYF.

The rearrangement joins TRBV27 to TRBJ2-7, with 7 bases matching TRBD1. CDR3 length: 15 residues. The germline V gene encodes CDR1 MNHEY and CDR2 SMNVEV (reference sequence). V was pared by 5 bases and J by 0 bases, with 7 bases of the junction left unmatched. The CDR3 spells CASSRTGIISYEQYF. CDR3 DNA sequence: TGTGCCAGCAGTAGGACAGGAATAATCTCCTACGAGCAGTACTTC.

The V and J genes are TRBV28 and TRBJ2-7; 9 bases agree with TRBD2. After removal of 6 bases from V and 7 bases from J, the junction contained 19 bases not matched to a gene. This CDR3 spans 17 amino acids. Germline CDR1 and CDR2: MDHEN and SYDVKM. For the CDR3, the DNA is TGTGCCAGCAGCCTTTGGCGGGAGGGCCCCTATCCTACGGAGCAGTACTTC. It is translated as CASSLWREGPYPTEQYF.

The rearrangement uses TRBV30 and TRBJ2-2; TRBD1 agrees at 7 bases. The V gene end was trimmed by 2 bases and the J gene end by 7 bases; junction bases not matched to a gene: 13. The CDR3 sequence is 16 residues long. The germline CDR1 and CDR2 sequences are GTSNPN and SVGIG (reference sequence). The CDR3 DNA reads TGTGCCTGGAGTCTGAAGGGGGCTACCCTCGGCGGGGAGCTGTTTTTT. It specifies CAWSLKGATLGGELFF.

The V and J genes are TRBV5-6 and TRBJ2-1, with D possibly TRBD1 on 6 matching bases. The CDR3 is made up of 12 amino acids. Trimming took off 4 bases at V and 9 bases at J, with 11 bases between the two ends. Germline CDR1 and CDR2: SGHDT and YYEEEE. The CDR3 bases are TGTGCCAGCAGCCCAGGGGCTGGTGAGCAGTTCTTC. Its translation: CASSPGAGEQFF.

The rearrangement joins TRBV11-1 to TRBJ2-2; 8 bases fit TRBD1. The V and J ends lost 2 bases and 5 bases, in that order; junction bases with no gene match: 10. The CDR3 is 17 amino acids. In germline, CDR1 is SGHAT, CDR2 FQDESV (reference sequence). The CDR3 here is CASSLRTGRLSTGELFF. CDR3 in DNA: TGTGCCAGCAGCTTAAGGACAGGGCGGCTGAGTACCGGGGAGCTGTTTTTT.

The chain couples TRBV29-1 to TRBJ2-1; TRBD1 aligns across 7 bases. This CDR3 is built from 14 residues. Germline V gene sequence: CDR1 SQVTM, CDR2 ANQGSEA. Trimming cost V 3 bases and J 4 bases; bases outside gene matches: 6. CDR3 in DNA: TGCAGCGTTGACTCCAGGGGGTGGTACAATGAGCAGTTCTTC. The encoded protein is CSVDSRGWYNEQFF.

This clone appeared once. The chain employs TRBV19 and TRBJ1-1; perhaps TRBD1 as D (5 bases). Trimming cost V 5 bases and J 3 bases, with 19 bases left between them. This CDR3 is 16 amino acids long. Germline values: CDR1 LNHDA, CDR2 SQIVND (reference sequence). The CDR3 protein is CASSGPFRGRDTEAFF. CDR3 bases: TGTGCCAGTAGTGGCCCATTTCGGGGGAGGGACACTGAAGCTTTCTTT.

V usage is TRBV5-1 and J usage is TRBJ2-7; D call uncertain. The germline V and J ends were trimmed by 0 bases and 2 bases, with 9 bases remaining between them. CDR1 is SGHRS, CDR2 YFSETQ, per germline. The CDR3 runs 14 residues. In DNA form, the CDR3 reads TGCGCCAGCAGCTTGGCCAGGCCCACCTACGAGCAGTACTTC. Amino acids: CASSLARPTYEQYF.

V usage is TRBV30 and J usage is TRBJ2-3; the match to TRBD2 covers 14 bases. V was pared by 4 bases and J by 4 bases, with 13 bases of the junction left unmatched. The CDR3 totals 18 residues. Germline values: CDR1 GTSNPN, CDR2 SVGIG (reference sequence). This CDR3 reads CAWIPPPLTSGRADTQYF. As DNA, the CDR3 is TGTGCCTGGATTCCGCCCCCTTTGACTAGCGGGAGGGCAGATACGCAGTATTTT. Filled out from reference TRBV30 and TRBJ2-3, the complete variable domain reads SQTIHQWPATLVQPVGSPLSLECTVEGTSNPNLYWYRQAAGRGLQLLFYSVGIGQISSEVPQNLSASRPQDRQFILSSKKLLLSDSGFYLCAWIPPPLTSGRADTQYFGPGTRLTVL.

V and J are TRBV5-6 and TRBJ2-7; TRBD2 is a possible D gene (6 bases). Germline V gene lookup returns CDR1 SGHDT and CDR2 YYEEEE. The CDR3 runs 14 residues. V lost 0 bases to trimming and J lost 4 bases, with 11 bases between them. Here the CDR3 reads CASSLVGTGYEQYF. CDR3 bases: TGTGCCAGCAGCTTGGTTGGGACTGGGTACGAGCAGTACTTC. Variable domain in full (rest from reference TRBV5-6 and TRBJ2-7): DAGVTQSPTHLIKTRGQQVTLRCSPKSGHDTVSWYQQALGQGPQFIFQYYEEEERQRGNFPDRFSGHQFPNYSSELNVNALLLGDSALYLCASSLVGTGYEQYFGPGTRLTVT.

This clone came up once. The chain combines TRBV7-3 with TRBJ2-2, with 9 bases matching TRBD1. V lost 5 bases to trimming and J lost 5 bases; unmatched junction nucleotides: 6. The CDR3 extends over 15 amino acids. The germline V gene has CDR1 SGHTA and CDR2 FQGTGA. The CDR3 region has the DNA TGTGCCAGCAGCCCCACGACAGGGGGGACCGGGGAGCTGTTTTTT. This translates into CASSPTTGGTGELFF.